This TCR beta chain was recorded in a study of identifying expanded T cells in peripheral blood. Study results and limitations: Roughly two-week clone count variance significantly increased as total template count grew.

This CDR3 spans 15 amino acids. V was shortened by 6 bases and J by 3 bases, with 15 bases between the two germline ends. In germline, CDR1 is MNHEY, CDR2 SMNVEV (reference sequence). In regard to this clone: Its specificity is not known.

The assay was immunoSEQ multiplex PCR, and TCRdb's table has in-frame clones only and misses some. The sample consists of approximately 94,000 clones, approximately 89% of them appearing once. This receptor was identified in a person aged 18 to 70 in good health. Sequenced sample: blood. V and J are TRBV27 and TRBJ1-5; TRBD1 might be the D (6 bases). Here the CDR3 reads CASRGAGRNNQPQHF. The CDR3 nucleotides read TGTGCCAGCAGGGGGGCAGGGAGAAACAATCAGCCCCAGCATTTT.